The 9 T cell receptor beta chains given below trace back to one sample, sequenced in a study of T cell repertoires in cytomegalovirus infection (dated by TCRdb to the late 2010s). The data were produced on an Illumina HiSeq 1500. The public reads were run again by TCRdb, first through fastp at Q25 and then through MiXCR, and only productive beta chains were kept. Each record represents a unique CDR3 protein, reported with the most common genes and DNA among its rows. Recorded for this sample are 900,000 to 950,000 distinct CDR3 sequences; roughly 31% of them occurred a single time. The ten largest clonotypes hold more than 13% of the sample. The sample's treatment or condition label, decoded: in vitro stimulation with specific CMV peptide epitopes to enrich CMV-specific T cells. No antigen is known for these receptors. This sample comprised cultured CD8+ T cells from PBMCs, obtained from culture after CMV antigen stimulation. These receptors were collected from a human donor in good health (CMV status not recorded). Some clones in this sample may be carry-over from other donors' samples.

V and J are TRBV25-1 and TRBJ2-5; D possibly corresponds to TRBD1 (5 bases). The germline CDR1 and CDR2 sequences are MGHDK and SYGVNS. The CDR3 is made up of 13 amino acids. This CDR3 reads CAIRGSGEETQYF. As DNA, the CDR3 is TGTGCTATAAGGGGTTCTGGTGAAGAGACCCAGTACTTC.

This clonotype was detected only a few times. This chain links TRBV5-5 with TRBJ1-1; D unresolved. Trimming cost V 0 bases and J 4 bases, with 7 bases left between them. Germline V lookup: CDR1 SGHKS, CDR2 YYEKEE (reference sequence). This CDR3 is 13 amino acids long. CDR3 region: CASSLVFGTEAFF. In DNA, the CDR3 is TGTGCCAGCAGCTTGGTATTTGGCACTGAAGCTTTCTTT. Full variable domain (outside the CDR3, taken from reference TRBV5-5 and TRBJ1-1): DAGVTQSPTHLIKTRGQQVTLRCSPISGHKSVSWYQQVLGQGPQFIFQYYEKEERGRGNFPDRFSARQFPNYSSELNVNALLLGDSALYLCASSLVFGTEAFFGQGTRLTVV.

The chain recombines TRBV6-2 or TRBV6-3 with TRBJ1-1; D remains unclear. Looked up from germline, CDR1 is MNHEY and CDR2 is SVGEGT. The CDR3 runs 17 residues. The V end was cut by 8 bases, the J end by 2 bases, with 24 bases between. In nucleotides, the CDR3 is TGTGCCAGCTCCACCTACCGGGCAGGCCAGTTCAACACTGAAGCTTTCTTT. This sequence encodes CASSTYRAGQFNTEAFF.

The chain recombines TRBV5-4 with TRBJ2-4, with 10 bases matching TRBD1. V shed 1 base, J shed 6 bases, and the junction held 4 bases outside the gene matches. Germline V gene sequence: CDR1 SGHNT, CDR2 YYREEE (reference sequence). This CDR3 is built from 15 residues. The CDR3 here is CASSLSWDRGNIQYF. DNA for the CDR3: TGTGCCAGCAGCTTGAGTTGGGACAGGGGAAACATTCAGTACTTC.

This chain links TRBV12-3 or TRBV12-4 with TRBJ2-2; tentatively, D is TRBD1 (5 bases). Trimming took off 4 bases at V and 7 bases at J, with 16 bases between the two ends. CDR3 size: 15 residues. CDR3 sequence reads: CASSWGLLGIGELFF. Written as DNA, the CDR3 is TGTGCCAGCAGTTGGGGCCTTTTGGGTATCGGGGAGCTGTTTTTT.

This sequence joins TRBV19 and TRBJ2-7, with TRBD1 as a possible D gene (5 bases). Germline assignment: CDR1 LNHDA and CDR2 SQIVND (reference sequence). The ends were cut back, 1 base at V and 2 bases at J, with 9 bases in the middle. CDR3 size: 14 residues. The CDR3 sequence is CASSIGGSTYEQYF. CDR3 DNA sequence: TGTGCCAGTAGTATAGGGGGCAGCACCTACGAGCAGTACTTC.

The V call is TRBV20-1, the J call TRBJ2-1, with TRBD2 identical over 16 bases. V gave up 3 bases and J gave up 10 bases; unmatched junction bases: 6. The CDR3 is 15 amino acids. In germline, CDR1 is DFQATT, CDR2 SNEGSKA (reference sequence). The CDR3, as DNA: TGCAGTGCTAGTGGGGGACTAGCGGGGGGGCCCGAGCAGTTCTTC. Amino acid sequence: CSASGGLAGGPEQFF.

Comment on this clonotype: With a much larger clone just one base away, this may be a read error. The V gene is TRBV28, the J gene TRBJ2-2; 8 positions match TRBD1. Germline V lookup: CDR1 MDHEN, CDR2 SYDVKM. The V and J ends lost 11 bases and 5 bases, in that order; junction bases with no gene match: 10. The CDR3 runs to 14 residues. The CDR3 DNA sequence: TGTGCCGGCATCCCAGGGGGCAGAACCGGGGAGCTGTTTTTT. Translating gives CAGIPGGRTGELFF.

This clonotype has a handful of counts. J is TRBJ2-7 and V is TRBV6-2 or TRBV6-3; TRBD1 agrees at 10 bases. The CDR3 covers 13 residues. Trimming took 5 bases from V and 7 from J; bases not matched to a gene: 5. CDR1 and CDR2 from the germline V gene are MNHEY and SVGEGT. CDR3 sequence (DNA): TGTGCCAGCAGTAGGGGACAGGGGAGAGAGCAGTACGTC. The encoded protein is CASSRGQGREQYV.